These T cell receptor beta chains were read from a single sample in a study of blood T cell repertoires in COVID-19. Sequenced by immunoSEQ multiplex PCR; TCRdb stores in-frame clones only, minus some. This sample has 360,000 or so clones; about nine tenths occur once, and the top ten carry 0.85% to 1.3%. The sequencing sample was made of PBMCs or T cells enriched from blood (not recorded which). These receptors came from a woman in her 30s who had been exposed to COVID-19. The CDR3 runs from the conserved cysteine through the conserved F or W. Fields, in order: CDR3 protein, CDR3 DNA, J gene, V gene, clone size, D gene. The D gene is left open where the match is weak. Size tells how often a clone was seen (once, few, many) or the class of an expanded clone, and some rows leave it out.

CDR3aa: CASSLRQGARGELFF; CDR3nt: TGTGCCAGCAGCTTACGACAGGGGGCGCGCGGGGAGCTGTTTTTT; j_gene: TRBJ2-2; v_gene: TRBV7-2; abundance: -; d_gene: TRBD1
CDR3aa: CATSRDLGQGHGYTF; CDR3nt: TGTGCCACCAGCAGAGATCTGGGACAGGGGCACGGCTACACCTTC; j_gene: TRBJ1-2; v_gene: TRBV15; abundance: -; d_gene: TRBD1
CDR3aa: CASSQGLWNTEAFF; CDR3nt: TGTGCCAGCAGCCAAGGTCTTTGGAACACTGAAGCTTTCTTT; j_gene: TRBJ1-1; v_gene: TRBV14; abundance: -; d_gene: -
CDR3aa: CSVRPLAGGTGELFF; CDR3nt: TGCAGCGTTCGTCCCCTAGCGGGAGGGACCGGGGAGCTGTTTTTT; j_gene: TRBJ2-2; v_gene: TRBV29-1; abundance: -; d_gene: TRBD2
CDR3aa: CASSLVRTEAFF; CDR3nt: TGTGCCAGCAGCTTAGTCCGGACTGAAGCTTTCTTT; j_gene: TRBJ1-1; v_gene: TRBV13; abundance: -; d_gene: -
CDR3aa: CASSYVGGLEKLFF; CDR3nt: TGTGCCAGCAGTTACGTAGGGGGCCTTGAAAAACTGTTTTTT; j_gene: TRBJ1-4; v_gene: TRBV6-5; abundance: -; d_gene: TRBD1
CDR3aa: CASSLEDSEAFF; CDR3nt: TGTGCCAGCAGCTTAGAGGACAGTGAAGCTTTCTTT; j_gene: TRBJ1-1; v_gene: TRBV11-3; abundance: -; d_gene: -
CDR3aa: CASSLDPSGGYNEQFF; CDR3nt: TGCGCCAGCAGCTTGGATCCTAGCGGAGGGTACAATGAGCAGTTCTTC; j_gene: TRBJ2-1; v_gene: TRBV5-1; abundance: once; d_gene: TRBD2
CDR3aa: CASSPLQGTEAFF; CDR3nt: TGTGCCAGCTCTCCTTTACAGGGGACTGAAGCTTTCTTT; j_gene: TRBJ1-1; v_gene: TRBV18; abundance: -; d_gene: TRBD1
CDR3aa: CASSYGGAGANVLTF; CDR3nt: TGTGCCAGCAGTTACGGGGGGGCTGGGGCCAACGTCCTGACTTTC; j_gene: TRBJ2-6; v_gene: TRBV6-5; abundance: -; d_gene: TRBD2
CDR3aa: CASSKGKDQDSYEQYF; CDR3nt: TGTGCCAGCAGCAAAGGTAAGGATCAGGATTCCTACGAGCAGTACTTC; j_gene: TRBJ2-7; v_gene: TRBV21-1; abundance: -; d_gene: -
CDR3aa: CASSPIPSEWGYNEQFF; CDR3nt: TGTGCCAGCAGTCCTATTCCTAGCGAGTGGGGGTACAATGAGCAGTTCTTC; j_gene: TRBJ2-1; v_gene: TRBV27; abundance: once; d_gene: -
CDR3aa: CASSLSGVGQETQYF; CDR3nt: TGTGCCAGCAGCTTATCGGGGGTTGGACAAGAGACCCAGTACTTC; j_gene: TRBJ2-5; v_gene: TRBV7-9; abundance: -; d_gene: -
CDR3aa: CASHSQVLYGYTF; CDR3nt: TGTGCCAGCCACTCACAGGTTTTATATGGCTACACCTTC; j_gene: TRBJ1-2; v_gene: TRBV10-3; abundance: -; d_gene: -
CDR3aa: CASSQSDTGNGNTIYF; CDR3nt: TGCGCCAGCAGTCAATCTGATACAGGGAACGGAAACACCATATATTTT; j_gene: TRBJ1-3; v_gene: TRBV23-1; abundance: -; d_gene: -
CDR3aa: CASRIGNRAADTQYF; CDR3nt: TGTGCCAGTAGAATCGGGAACAGGGCGGCAGATACGCAGTATTTT; j_gene: TRBJ2-3; v_gene: TRBV19; abundance: -; d_gene: -
CDR3aa: CASSYRPRVTQYF; CDR3nt: TGTGCCAGCAGTTACCGGCCTCGGGTTACCCAGTACTTC; j_gene: TRBJ2-5; v_gene: TRBV6-5; abundance: -; d_gene: -
CDR3aa: CATSRETRRNTEAFF; CDR3nt: TGTGCCACCAGCAGAGAAACTCGTCGGAACACTGAAGCTTTCTTT; j_gene: TRBJ1-1; v_gene: TRBV15; abundance: -; d_gene: -
CDR3aa: CASSVGIDTGELFF; CDR3nt: TGTGCCAGCAGCGTAGGAATAGACACCGGGGAGCTGTTTTTT; j_gene: TRBJ2-2; v_gene: TRBV9; abundance: -; d_gene: -
CDR3aa: CASSLVRGSGANVLTF; CDR3nt: TGTGCCAGCAGCTTAGTTAGGGGTTCTGGGGCCAACGTCCTGACTTTC; j_gene: TRBJ2-6; v_gene: TRBV7-9; abundance: few; d_gene: -
CDR3aa: CASSIEQGGTGELFF; CDR3nt: TGTGCCAGTAGTATCGAGCAGGGTGGGACCGGGGAGCTGTTTTTT; j_gene: TRBJ2-2; v_gene: TRBV19; abundance: -; d_gene: -
CDR3aa: CATTDRASLSSDEQYF; CDR3nt: TGTGCCACCACGGATCGGGCTAGCCTAAGTAGTGACGAGCAGTACTTC; j_gene: TRBJ2-7; v_gene: TRBV2; abundance: few; d_gene: -
CDR3aa: CASSQIRDSQKLFF; CDR3nt: TGTGCCAGCAGCCAAATCCGGGACAGTCAAAAACTGTTTTTT; j_gene: TRBJ1-4; v_gene: TRBV6-5; abundance: -; d_gene: TRBD1
CDR3aa: CASSETVDTQYF; CDR3nt: TGTGCCAGCAGTGAAACAGTAGATACGCAGTATTTT; j_gene: TRBJ2-3; v_gene: TRBV2; abundance: -; d_gene: -
CDR3aa: CASRDRTMNTEAFF; CDR3nt: TGTGCCAGCAGAGACAGGACAATGAACACTGAAGCTTTCTTT; j_gene: TRBJ1-1; v_gene: TRBV27; abundance: -; d_gene: -
CDR3aa: CASRRYGADQNIQYF; CDR3nt: TGTGCCAGCAGGAGGTACGGAGCGGATCAAAACATTCAGTACTTC; j_gene: TRBJ2-4; v_gene: TRBV6-5; abundance: -; d_gene: -
CDR3aa: CASSEARFFYGYTF; CDR3nt: TGTGCCAGCAGTGAAGCCAGGTTCTTCTATGGCTACACCTTC; j_gene: TRBJ1-2; v_gene: TRBV6-1; abundance: -; d_gene: -
CDR3aa: CASSLNQGLAGATDTQYF; CDR3nt: TGTGCCAGCAGTTTAAATCAGGGACTAGCGGGAGCGACAGATACGCAGTATTTT; j_gene: TRBJ2-3; v_gene: TRBV28; abundance: -; d_gene: TRBD2
CDR3aa: CASSQDGLNRPSGRAGELFF; CDR3nt: TGTGCCAGCAGCCAAGATGGGCTGAACCGGCCTAGCGGGAGGGCCGGGGAGCTGTTTTTT; j_gene: TRBJ2-2; v_gene: TRBV4-2; abundance: -; d_gene: TRBD2
CDR3aa: CSVSRAGDTEAFF; CDR3nt: TGCAGCGTCTCTCGCGCAGGGGACACTGAAGCTTTCTTT; j_gene: TRBJ1-1; v_gene: TRBV29-1; abundance: -; d_gene: -
CDR3aa: CASSYPEVDTEAFF; CDR3nt: TGTGCCAGCAGCTACCCCGAGGTAGACACTGAAGCTTTCTTT; j_gene: TRBJ1-1; v_gene: TRBV7-9; abundance: -; d_gene: -
CDR3aa: CASSPSTGLLWPQHF; CDR3nt: TGTGCCAGCAGTCCCTCTACAGGGTTGTTATGGCCCCAGCATTTT; j_gene: TRBJ1-5; v_gene: TRBV27; abundance: few; d_gene: -
CDR3aa: CSVEDRRQPFEAFF; CDR3nt: TGCAGCGTTGAAGATCGACGACAGCCTTTTGAAGCTTTCTTT; j_gene: TRBJ1-1; v_gene: TRBV29-1; abundance: -; d_gene: -
CDR3aa: CASSYLGAYEQYF; CDR3nt: TGTGCCAGCAGCTATTTGGGAGCCTACGAGCAGTACTTC; j_gene: TRBJ2-7; v_gene: TRBV28; abundance: -; d_gene: -
CDR3aa: CASSYRDRGPTGELFF; CDR3nt: TGTGCCAGCAGTTACCGGGACAGGGGCCCCACCGGGGAGCTGTTTTTT; j_gene: TRBJ2-2; v_gene: TRBV6-5; abundance: -; d_gene: TRBD1
CDR3aa: CASSFPPGFKNTEAFF; CDR3nt: TGTGCCAGCAGTTTCCCCCCAGGCTTCAAGAACACTGAAGCTTTCTTT; j_gene: TRBJ1-1; v_gene: TRBV28; abundance: -; d_gene: -
CDR3aa: CSSGQGVGNTEAFF; CDR3nt: TGCAGCTCCGGACAGGGGGTAGGGAACACTGAAGCTTTCTTT; j_gene: TRBJ1-1; v_gene: TRBV29-1; abundance: once; d_gene: TRBD1
CDR3aa: CASSFSTGSSYNSPLHF; CDR3nt: TGTGCCAGCAGCTTCTCAACAGGGAGCTCCTATAATTCACCCCTCCACTTT; j_gene: TRBJ1-6; v_gene: TRBV7-8; abundance: once; d_gene: -
CDR3aa: CASSLTTPGGDQPQHF; CDR3nt: TGTGCCAGTAGTTTGACTACACCAGGGGGAGATCAGCCCCAGCATTTT; j_gene: TRBJ1-5; v_gene: TRBV19; abundance: -; d_gene: TRBD1
CDR3aa: CATSLGAISYNEQFF; CDR3nt: TGTGCCACCAGTCTGGGGGCCATCTCCTACAATGAGCAGTTCTTC; j_gene: TRBJ2-1; v_gene: TRBV24-1; abundance: -; d_gene: -
CDR3aa: CASSFPHGTQYF; CDR3nt: TGCGCCAGCAGCTTCCCCCACGGGACCCAGTACTTC; j_gene: TRBJ2-5; v_gene: TRBV5-1; abundance: -; d_gene: -
CDR3aa: CSVRTSGSGEQFF; CDR3nt: TGCAGCGTCCGGACTAGCGGGAGCGGTGAGCAGTTCTTC; j_gene: TRBJ2-1; v_gene: TRBV29-1; abundance: -; d_gene: TRBD2
CDR3aa: CASSQTGTDYNEQFF; CDR3nt: TGTGCCAGCAGCCAGACAGGGACAGATTACAATGAGCAGTTCTTC; j_gene: TRBJ2-1; v_gene: TRBV3-1/TRBV3-2; abundance: -; d_gene: TRBD1
CDR3aa: CASSLPGLGEAFF; CDR3nt: TGTGCCAGTAGTTTACCAGGGCTAGGTGAAGCTTTCTTT; j_gene: TRBJ1-1; v_gene: TRBV19; abundance: -; d_gene: -
CDR3aa: CASSIENTEKLFF; CDR3nt: TGTGCCAGTAGTATAGAGAACACAGAAAAACTGTTTTTT; j_gene: TRBJ1-4; v_gene: TRBV19; abundance: -; d_gene: -
CDR3aa: CASSETTGIPGYTF; CDR3nt: TGTGCCAGCAGTGAGACGACAGGGATCCCTGGCTACACCTTC; j_gene: TRBJ1-2; v_gene: TRBV6-1; abundance: few; d_gene: TRBD1
CDR3aa: CASSPAPGQGNSPLHF; CDR3nt: TGTGCCAGCAGCCCCGCCCCGGGACAGGGTAATTCACCCCTCCACTTT; j_gene: TRBJ1-6; v_gene: TRBV7-6; abundance: -; d_gene: TRBD1
CDR3aa: CASRMLAGVNEQFF; CDR3nt: TGCGCCAGCAGGATGCTAGCGGGAGTTAATGAGCAGTTCTTC; j_gene: TRBJ2-1; v_gene: TRBV10-1; abundance: -; d_gene: TRBD2
CDR3aa: CASSLPLWGGTEKLFF; CDR3nt: TGTGCCAGCAGCCTTCCTCTATGGGGGGGAACTGAAAAACTGTTTTTT; j_gene: TRBJ1-4; v_gene: TRBV7-9; abundance: -; d_gene: -
CDR3aa: CAWSLTGGTFNEKLFF; CDR3nt: TGTGCCTGGAGTCTTACAGGGGGGACCTTTAATGAAAAACTGTTTTTT; j_gene: TRBJ1-4; v_gene: TRBV30; abundance: -; d_gene: TRBD1
CDR3aa: CASSYSRQGLNTEAFF; CDR3nt: TGTGCCAGCAGTTACTCTCGCCAGGGATTGAACACTGAAGCTTTCTTT; j_gene: TRBJ1-1; v_gene: TRBV6-5; abundance: -; d_gene: -
CDR3aa: CASSIDVRTEYSNQPQHF; CDR3nt: TGTGCCAGTAGTATAGATGTAAGGACAGAATATAGCAATCAGCCCCAGCATTTT; j_gene: TRBJ1-5; v_gene: TRBV19; abundance: once; d_gene: -
CDR3aa: CASSPSGLAGVVETQYF; CDR3nt: TGTGCCAGCAGCCCCTCCGGACTAGCGGGAGTGGTAGAGACCCAGTACTTC; j_gene: TRBJ2-5; v_gene: TRBV27; abundance: -; d_gene: TRBD2
CDR3aa: CASSPPGRGNSYNEQFF; CDR3nt: TGTGCCAGTAGTCCCCCTGGGAGGGGAAACTCCTACAATGAGCAGTTCTTC; j_gene: TRBJ2-1; v_gene: TRBV19; abundance: -; d_gene: TRBD2
CDR3aa: CASSPQRELTDTQYF; CDR3nt: TGTGCCAGCTCACCACAGCGGGAGTTAACAGATACGCAGTATTTT; j_gene: TRBJ2-3; v_gene: TRBV18; abundance: -; d_gene: TRBD2
CDR3aa: CATSRENSYEQYF; CDR3nt: TGTGCCACCAGCAGAGAAAATTCTTACGAGCAGTACTTC; j_gene: TRBJ2-7; v_gene: TRBV15; abundance: -; d_gene: -
CDR3aa: CASSLNAGLLNQPQHF; CDR3nt: TGTGCCAGCAGCTTGAATGCGGGACTGCTCAATCAGCCCCAGCATTTT; j_gene: TRBJ1-5; v_gene: TRBV5-6; abundance: -; d_gene: -